This T cell receptor (beta chain) was documented in a study of identical twins. The CDR3 covers 16 residues. The junction had 14 bases not matched to a gene; V was cut back by 6 bases and J by 6 bases. Germline V CDR1 and CDR2: SGHTA, FQGTGA. TCRdb itself ran the 5' RACE reads through MiXCR, one entry per CDR3 protein. Of about 530,000 distinct CDR3 sequences in the sample, approximately 20% were seen once. This clonotype was found a few times. The same specimen was also included in a second study, on yellow fever vaccine responses in identical twins.

The sequencing input was CD4+ T cells sorted from blood. The chain is built from TRBV7-3 and TRBJ1-5, with 7 positions matching TRBD1. This TCR was sampled from a woman between 18 and 29 years old in good health. CDR3 loop: CASRYRQGVLFQPQHF. The CDR3 nucleotides read TGTGCCAGCAGGTACAGACAGGGCGTTCTTTTTCAGCCCCAGCATTTT.